This T cell receptor beta chain was sequenced in a study of blood T cell repertoires in COVID-19. Some clones are missing from TCRdb's copy, which holds only in-frame ones; the method was immunoSEQ multiplex PCR. The repertoire has more than 65,000 clones, around nine tenths of them found once; the top ten carry 5% to 5.5%. The germline V gene has CDR1 SGHVS and CDR2 FQNEAQ. The CDR3 has 15 residues. Trimming stripped 5 bases from V and 7 bases from J, with 15 bases between. This clone has more than one count but fewer than ten. The clonotype was recovered from a man in his sixties with acute or convalescent COVID-19. The chain links TRBV7-8 to TRBJ1-6; the D is unclear. The sequencing sample was made of peripheral blood. Here the CDR3 DNA reads TGTGCCAGCAGCCGGGAGAGGACTACCAATTCACCCCTCCACTTT. This gives the protein CASSRERTTNSPLHF. The full variable domain, rest sourced from reference TRBV7-8 and TRBJ1-6, is GAGVSQSPRYKVAKRGQDVALRCDPISGHVSLFWYQQALGQGPEFLTYFQNEAQLDKSGLPSDRFFAERPEGSVSTLKIQRTQQEDSAVYLCASSRERTTNSPLHFGNGTRLTVT.